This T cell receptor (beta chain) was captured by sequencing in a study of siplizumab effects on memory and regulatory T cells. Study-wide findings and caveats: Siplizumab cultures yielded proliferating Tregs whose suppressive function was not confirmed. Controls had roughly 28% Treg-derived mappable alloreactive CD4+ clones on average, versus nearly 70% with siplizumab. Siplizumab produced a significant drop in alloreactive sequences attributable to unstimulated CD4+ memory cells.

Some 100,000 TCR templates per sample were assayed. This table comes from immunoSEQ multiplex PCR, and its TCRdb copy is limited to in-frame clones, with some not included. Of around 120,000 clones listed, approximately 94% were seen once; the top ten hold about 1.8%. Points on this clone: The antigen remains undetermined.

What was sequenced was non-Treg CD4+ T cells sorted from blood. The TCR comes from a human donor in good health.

CDR3 region: CASRGEAPEQYF. The DNA for the CDR3 is TGTGCCAGCAGGGGGGAGGCCCCCGAGCAGTACTTC. V is TRBV2 and J is TRBJ2-7, with D tentatively TRBD2 (6 bases). The CDR3 length is 12 residues. In germline, CDR1 is SNHLY, CDR2 FYNNEI. Trimming took off 6 bases at V and 6 bases at J, with 12 bases between the two ends.